Each of the 12 T cell receptor beta chains below was sequenced from the same sample in a study of response to subunit inactivated influenza vaccine. Via MiXCR, TCRdb re-called the RT-PCR reads, giving one row per CDR3 protein. The sample records roughly 520,000 distinct CDR3 sequences, about 25% being singletons. The input for sequencing was CD4+ T cells sorted from PBMCs, taken 5 to 6 days after vaccination. All receptors come from a man aged 45-60 years who received an inactivated influenza vaccine.

This chain joins TRBV6-1 and TRBJ2-1, with TRBD2 matching 7 bases. The CDR3 spans 15 residues. The J segment lost 4 bases and the V segment lost 5 bases, leaving 8 bases of the junction unmatched. Germline assignment: CDR1 MNHNS and CDR2 SASEGT. CDR3 DNA: TGTGCCAGCAGTCGACTAGCAGGGATGTACAATGAGCAGTTCTTC. Amino acid sequence: CASSRLAGMYNEQFF.

This clonotype was detected only a few times. V usage is TRBV5-1 and J usage is TRBJ1-1, with a tentative D call TRBD1 (6 bases). CDR1 and CDR2 from the germline V gene are SGHRS and YFSETQ. V lost 0 bases and J lost 0, with 12 bases in between. The CDR3 has 16 residues. In DNA, the CDR3 is TGCGCCAGCAGCTTGGAGCGGACAGCCATGAACACTGAAGCTTTCTTT. Encoded protein: CASSLERTAMNTEAFF.

This clonotype was seen only a few times. The rearrangement links TRBV12-3 or TRBV12-4 to TRBJ1-1, with no clear D. Trimming removed 3 bases from V and 6 bases from J, with 11 bases in between. The CDR3 consists of 13 residues. CDR3 sequence (DNA): TGTGCCAGCAGTTTGTACGGTAAGCCTGAAGCTTTCTTT. Protein: CASSLYGKPEAFF.

A single count supports this clonotype. V is TRBV2 and J is TRBJ1-4, with 7 nucleotides matching TRBD1. The CDR3 is 16 amino acids. J lost 5 bases, V lost 4 bases, and 10 bases had no gene match. In germline, CDR1 is SNHLY, CDR2 FYNNEI. DNA for the CDR3: TGTGCCAGCAGTGCGGTTAGGGGGCGTCCGAATGAAAAACTGTTTTTT. It encodes CASSAVRGRPNEKLFF.

Remarks on this clonotype: With a much larger clone just one base away, this may be a read error. This sequence joins TRBV10-3 and TRBJ2-1; 8 nucleotides line up with TRBD2. V lost 7 bases, J lost 7 bases, and 12 bases stayed unmatched. The germline V gene has CDR1 ENHRY and CDR2 SYGVKD. The CDR3 is 15 residues long. DNA for the CDR3: TGTGCCATCATGCGGACCGGGACTAGTAGTAATGAGCAGTTCTTC. Its protein is CAIMRTGTSSNEQFF.

The chain joins TRBV5-1 to TRBJ2-5; 9 bases map to TRBD2. Germline CDR1 reads SGHRS; CDR2 reads YFSETQ. This CDR3 contains 16 residues. V gave up 0 bases and J gave up 2 bases; unmatched junction bases: 5. The CDR3 region is CASSLEAGGRQETQYF. The CDR3 DNA follows: TGCGCCAGCAGCTTGGAAGCGGGGGGCAGGCAAGAGACCCAGTACTTC.

This clonotype appeared many times. This sequence joins TRBV29-1 and TRBJ2-1, with 10 bases fitting TRBD2. The CDR3 loop spans 13 amino acids. V shed 6 bases, J shed 6 bases, and the junction held 5 bases outside the gene matches. Germline CDR1 SQVTM, CDR2 ANQGSEA. CDR3 DNA sequence: TGCAGCGTAAGCGGGAGGGCTGGCAATGAGCAGTTCTTC. This translates into CSVSGRAGNEQFF.

The chain carries TRBV7-2 and TRBJ2-1, with 8 bases identical to TRBD2. V gave up 5 bases and J gave up 8 bases; unmatched junction bases: 11. This CDR3 has 15 residues. The V gene's germline CDR1 is SGHTA and CDR2 FQGNSA. CDR3 in DNA: TGTGCCAGCAGCGCAAAGGGACTAGAGTCCGATGAGCAGTTCTTC. Residues: CASSAKGLESDEQFF.

At least ten counts were recorded for this clonotype. The chain carries TRBV4-3 and TRBJ2-1; either TRBD1 or TRBD2 may fit D (6 bases each). CDR3 length equals 12 residues. Germline CDR1 reads LGHNA; CDR2 reads YSLEER. V shed 4 bases and J shed 10 bases, with 11 bases lying between them. CDR3 nucleotide sequence: TGCGCCAGCAGCCGGGAAGGGGGGGAGCAGTTCTTC. It specifies CASSREGGEQFF.

The chain recombines TRBV7-9 with TRBJ2-7, with D perhaps being TRBD1 or TRBD2 (5 bases each). CDR1 and CDR2 from the germline V gene are SEHNR and FQNEAQ (reference sequence). The CDR3 is made up of 14 amino acids. V lost 7 bases, J lost 0 bases, and 13 bases lay in between. The CDR3 bases are TGTGCCAGCACCCTCAGGGAGAGCTCCTACGAGCAGTACTTC. Translation gives CASTLRESSYEQYF.

This clonotype was found a few times. The chain joins TRBV11-2 to TRBJ2-2, with TRBD2 matching over 10 bases. This CDR3 has 18 residues. The V and J ends lost 1 base and 0 bases, in that order; junction bases with no gene match: 5. The germline V gene encodes CDR1 SGHAT and CDR2 FQNNGV. CDR3 residues: CASSLGPSGRANTGELFF. The CDR3 nucleotides read TGTGCCAGCAGCTTAGGCCCTAGCGGGAGAGCGAACACCGGGGAGCTGTTTTTT.

The table lists this clonotype with a few counts. The chain is built from TRBV20-1 and TRBJ1-6; D possibly corresponds to TRBD1 (6 bases). Germline values: CDR1 DFQATT, CDR2 SNEGSKA (reference sequence). Trimming removed 5 bases at V and 7 bases at J, with 15 bases between. CDR3 length equals 14 residues. Here the CDR3 reads CSADRARGNSPLHF. CDR3 bases: TGCAGTGCTGACCGGGCGAGGGGGAATTCACCCCTCCACTTT.